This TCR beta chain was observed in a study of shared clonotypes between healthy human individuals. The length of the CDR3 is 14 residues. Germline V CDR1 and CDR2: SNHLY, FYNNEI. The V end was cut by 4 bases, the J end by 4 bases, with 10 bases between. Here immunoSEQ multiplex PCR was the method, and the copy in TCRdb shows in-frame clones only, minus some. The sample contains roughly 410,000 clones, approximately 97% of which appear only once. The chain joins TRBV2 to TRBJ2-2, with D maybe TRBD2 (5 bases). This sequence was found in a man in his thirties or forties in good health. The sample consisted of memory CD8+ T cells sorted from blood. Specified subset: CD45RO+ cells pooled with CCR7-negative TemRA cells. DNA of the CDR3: TGTGCCAGCAGTGGCCCCCGGGGCACCGGGGAGCTGTTTTTT. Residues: CASSGPRGTGELFF. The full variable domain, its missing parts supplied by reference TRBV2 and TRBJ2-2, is EPEVTQTPSHQVTQMGQEVILRCVPISNHLYFYWYRQILGQKVEFLVSFYNNEISEKSEIFDDQFSVERPDGSNFTLKIRSTKLEDSAMYFCASSGPRGTGELFFGEGSRLTVL.